This TCR beta chain was profiled in a study of T cell repertoires in aging, cancer and after chemotherapy. Points from the study as a whole: In cancer patients, declining TCR diversity with age involved lost richness and lost evenness.

TRB rearrangements spanning V, D and J were amplified using mixed TRB-A/B primers. TCRdb re-derived calls from the multiplex PCR reads in MiXCR, one entry per CDR3 protein. The sample yields 5,000 to 6,000 distinct CDR3 sequences, 25% to 35% seen once. Germline values: CDR1 LNHDA, CDR2 SQIVND (reference sequence). The CDR3 contains 15 residues. Trimming cost V 4 bases and J 0 bases, with 10 bases left between them. Amplification of TCR beta used genomic DNA extracted from peripheral blood. This clonotype was seen a few times. Its antigen is undetermined. The specimen sequenced was blood. The chain has TRBV19 and TRBJ1-5; D is ambiguous. The receptor's source is a human donor in good health. CDR3 DNA: TGTGCCAGTAGTACCCCGGGGTATAGCAATCAGCCCCAGCATTTT. Protein: CASSTPGYSNQPQHF.